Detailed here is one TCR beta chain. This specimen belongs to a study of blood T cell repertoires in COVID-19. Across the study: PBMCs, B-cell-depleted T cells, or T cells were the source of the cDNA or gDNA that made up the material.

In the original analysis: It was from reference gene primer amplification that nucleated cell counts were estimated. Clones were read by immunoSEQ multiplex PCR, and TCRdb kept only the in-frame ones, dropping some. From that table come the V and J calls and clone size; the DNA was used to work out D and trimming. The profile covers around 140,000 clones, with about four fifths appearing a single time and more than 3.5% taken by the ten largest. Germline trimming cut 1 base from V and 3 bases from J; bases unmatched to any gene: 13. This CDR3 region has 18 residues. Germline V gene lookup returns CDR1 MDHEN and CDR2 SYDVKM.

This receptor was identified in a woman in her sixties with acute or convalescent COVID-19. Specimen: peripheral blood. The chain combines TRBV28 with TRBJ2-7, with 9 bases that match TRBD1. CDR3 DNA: TGTGCCAGCAGTTTATCCGCATCTGACAGGGGGGGATACTACGAGCAGTACTTC. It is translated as CASSLSASDRGGYYEQYF.